Each of the 8 T cell receptor beta chains below was sequenced from the same sample in a study of T cell repertoires in cytomegalovirus infection. TCRdb itself ran the reads through MiXCR, one entry per CDR3 protein. The sample has 300,000 to 450,000 distinct CDR3 sequences, roughly 18% seen once. The sequencing input was PBMCs. The receptors originated from a human donor in good health (CMV status not recorded). Some clones in this sample may be carry-over from other donors' samples.

V gene TRBV10-1 combines with J gene TRBJ2-2; 14 bases agree with TRBD2. The CDR3 has 16 amino acids. Germline assignment: CDR1 WNHNN and CDR2 SYGVQD (reference sequence). V was clipped by 7 bases and J by 3 bases; unmatched bases: 4. This CDR3 reads CASIGTSGSHTGELFF. For the CDR3, the DNA is TGCGCCAGCATAGGGACTAGCGGGAGTCACACCGGGGAGCTGTTTTTT.

This clonotype was counted many times. The J gene is TRBJ1-1, the V gene TRBV11-2; D call uncertain. The CDR3 is made up of 14 amino acids. V dropped 2 bases and J dropped 3 bases, with 10 bases sitting between them. Germline loops: CDR1 SGHAT, CDR2 FQNNGV. The CDR3 bases are TGTGCCAGCAGCTTACTGGGCTGGGACACTGAAGCTTTCTTT. Translation: CASSLLGWDTEAFF. Full variable domain (rest looked up from reference TRBV11-2 and TRBJ1-1): EAGVAQSPRYKIIEKRQSVAFWCNPISGHATLYWYQQILGQGPKLLIQFQNNGVVDDSQLPKDRFSAERLKGVDSTLKIQPAKLEDSAVYLCASSLLGWDTEAFFGQGTRLTVV.

For the CDR3, the DNA is TGTGCCAGCAGCTCTCGGACAAACTCCATACCCTACGAGCAGTACTTC. This sequence encodes CASSSRTNSIPYEQYF. V is TRBV7-1 and J is TRBJ2-7; maybe TRBD1 (5 bases). TRBV7-1 is sorted into the ORF group, with uncertain function. Trimming left V 3 bases short and J 2 bases short, with 17 bases between. The CDR3 spans 16 residues.

This clonotype was seen repeatedly, ten times or more. The chain has TRBV6-2 or TRBV6-3 and TRBJ1-2, with D possibly TRBD1 on 5 matching bases. The CDR3 sequence is 14 residues long. Germline V gives CDR1 MNHEY, CDR2 SVGEGT. Trimming cost V 2 bases and J 4 bases, with 11 bases left between them. The CDR3 nucleotides read TGTGCCAGCAGTTACCAAGGGGAATTCTATGGCTACACCTTC. This gives the protein CASSYQGEFYGYTF.

The rearrangement joins TRBV7-2 to TRBJ1-2; maybe TRBD1 (5 bases). V was trimmed by 4 bases and J by 2 bases, leaving 14 bases between them. CDR3 length equals 15 residues. CDR1 is SGHTA and CDR2 is FQGNSA in the germline V gene. Here the CDR3 reads CASSSRRGSNYGYTF. The CDR3 nucleotides are TGTGCCAGCAGCTCCCGACGGGGGAGCAACTATGGCTACACCTTC.

This clonotype was observed a handful of times. As DNA, the CDR3 is TGTGCCAGCAGTTGGGGTTCTGGTGGAAACACCATATATTTT. Translation gives CASSWGSGGNTIYF. The V gene is TRBV12-3 or TRBV12-4, the J gene TRBJ1-3; D remains unclear. V was shortened by 4 bases and J by 3 bases, with 10 bases between the two germline ends. The CDR3 loop spans 14 amino acids.

This clonotype has a handful of counts. V is TRBV20-1 and J is TRBJ2-1; D gene unclear. The CDR3 loop spans 16 amino acids. The V gene's germline CDR1 is DFQATT and CDR2 SNEGSKA (reference sequence). Trimming took off 0 bases at V and 0 bases at J, with 12 bases between the two ends. The CDR3: CSARERALSSYNEQFF. In DNA, the CDR3 is TGCAGTGCTAGAGAACGGGCCTTAAGCTCCTACAATGAGCAGTTCTTC.

V usage is TRBV11-2 and J usage is TRBJ1-1; tentatively, D is TRBD1 (6 bases). The CDR3 is 13 amino acids. Germline V CDR1 and CDR2: SGHAT, FQNNGV. The V gene lost 4 bases and the J gene lost 5 bases, with 11 bases spanning the gap. CDR3 in amino acids: CASSSHRETEAFF. The CDR3 DNA follows: TGTGCCAGCAGCTCCCACAGGGAAACTGAAGCTTTCTTT.